Sequencing of this T cell receptor (beta chain) was carried out in a study of blood T cells in healthy people across ages. Points from the study as a whole: A conclusive naive versus antigen-experienced comparison was prevented by the unsorted PBMCs.

The CDR3 contains 18 residues. Germline CDR1 SGHAT, CDR2 FQNNGV. J was trimmed by 0 bases and V by 5 bases; bases with no gene match: 10. Notes on this clonotype: Its antigen is undetermined.

The use of a sample-barcoded 5' primer and a J-beta primer mix characterized a second PCR of roughly 7 to 11 cycles. From each sample, at least 2.5 million paired-end reads containing CDR3 were obtained. A single record per CDR3 protein comes from TCRdb applying MiXCR to the 5' RACE reads. The sample shows about 970,000 distinct CDR3 sequences, roughly 51% of them seen only once. In terms of origin and age, donors were healthy Caucasian individuals from Russia aged roughly 6 to 100. This clonotype was obtained from a woman aged 55-69 years in good health. The chain combines TRBV11-2 with TRBJ2-6; TRBD1 matches at 7 bases. Sequenced: blood. As DNA, the CDR3 is TGTGCCAGCAGCCCTGTGGGGACAGACAGCTCTGGGGCCAACGTCCTGACTTTC. Encoded protein: CASSPVGTDSSGANVLTF. Full variable domain (outside the CDR3, taken from reference TRBV11-2 and TRBJ2-6): EAGVAQSPRYKIIEKRQSVAFWCNPISGHATLYWYQQILGQGPKLLIQFQNNGVVDDSQLPKDRFSAERLKGVDSTLKIQPAKLEDSAVYLCASSPVGTDSSGANVLTFGAGSRLTVL.